These 8 T cell receptor beta chains were sequenced from one sample in a study of a mutant IDH1 vaccine in newly diagnosed glioma. The table came from immunoSEQ multiplex PCR; TCRdb's copy has only in-frame clones and leaves some out. Of 30,000 or so clones in the sample, approximately 86% were seen once. As for time point: baseline, week 1 (first vaccination visit). Noted treatment: pre-vaccination baseline after standard-of-care therapy. This specimen consisted of PBMCs, obtained from a glioma patient treated with radiotherapy, temozolomide or both. These receptors were obtained from a woman aged 35 to 49 with glioma.

The rearrangement uses TRBV10-1 and TRBJ1-3; weak D call: TRBD1 (5 bases). Per the germline V gene, CDR1 is WNHNN and CDR2 is SYGVQD (reference sequence). The CDR3 is 17 amino acids. The V and J ends lost 3 bases and 0 bases respectively, with 15 bases between them. CDR3 region: CASSDTGTGFSGNTIYF. CDR3 DNA sequence: TGCGCCAGCAGTGATACCGGGACGGGCTTCTCTGGAAACACCATATATTTT.

This chain connects TRBV29-1 to TRBJ2-2, with a tentative D call TRBD1 (5 bases). Looked up from germline, CDR1 is SQVTM and CDR2 is ANQGSEA. Trimming shortened V by 0 bases and J by 1 base, and 18 bases separated the two germline ends. CDR3 size: 18 residues. The CDR3 DNA follows: TGCAGCGTTGAAGATGCAATATCGGCAGGGCAGAACACCGGGGAGCTGTTTTTT. The encoded protein is CSVEDAISAGQNTGELFF.

The gene calls are TRBV7-9 and TRBJ2-1, with D unresolved. V shed 5 bases and J shed 5 bases, with 13 bases lying between them. The germline V gene encodes CDR1 SEHNR and CDR2 FQNEAQ (reference sequence). This CDR3 region has 14 residues. The CDR3 DNA reads as TGTGCCAGCAGCCCCTCGGCAGGTCACAATGAGCAGTTCTTC. Amino acids: CASSPSAGHNEQFF.

For this clone: One end of the junction does not line up with germline, which may come from a read error. This chain links TRBV11-2 with TRBJ2-7; 12 bases line up with TRBD1. Germline lookup yields CDR1 SGHAT and CDR2 FQNNGV. This CDR3 spans 11 amino acids. CDR3 nucleotides: TGTGCCAGCAGCTCGGGACAGGGGGCGAACTTC. As protein: CASSSGQGANF.

The V and J genes are TRBV5-8 and TRBJ2-4; D gene uncertain. V shed 4 bases and J shed 0 bases, with 5 bases lying between them. The CDR3 covers 13 residues. In germline, CDR1 is SGHTS, CDR2 YDEGEE. The CDR3 sequence is CASSKLAKNIQYF. The CDR3, as DNA: TGTGCCAGCAGCAAACTAGCCAAAAACATTCAGTACTTC.

The chain recombines TRBV14 with TRBJ2-5; D is uncertain. This CDR3 is built from 13 residues. The V gene's germline CDR1 is SGHDN and CDR2 FVKESK. V was shortened by 1 base and J by 3 bases, with 6 bases between the two germline ends. CDR3 sequence: CASSQVNKETQYF. The CDR3, as DNA: TGTGCCAGCAGCCAAGTTAACAAAGAGACCCAGTACTTC.

The chain joins TRBV7-6 to TRBJ2-2; 8 positions agree with TRBD2. The CDR3 has 13 amino acids. The J segment lost 7 bases and the V segment lost 5 bases, leaving 3 bases of the junction unmatched. Germline V gene lookup returns CDR1 SGHVS and CDR2 FNYEAQ. Here the CDR3 DNA reads TGTGCCAGCAGCCCCGGGACTAGCGGGGAGCTGTTTTTT. Translation: CASSPGTSGELFF.

The V and J genes are TRBV6-5 and TRBJ2-7; 8 nucleotides match TRBD2. V shed 2 bases and J 2 bases; nucleotides not matched to a gene: 2. Germline CDR1 and CDR2: MNHEY and SVGAGI. The CDR3 is 14 amino acids. CDR3 amino acids: CASSYGRGAYEQYF. In DNA form, the CDR3 reads TGTGCCAGCAGTTACGGGCGGGGGGCCTACGAGCAGTACTTC.